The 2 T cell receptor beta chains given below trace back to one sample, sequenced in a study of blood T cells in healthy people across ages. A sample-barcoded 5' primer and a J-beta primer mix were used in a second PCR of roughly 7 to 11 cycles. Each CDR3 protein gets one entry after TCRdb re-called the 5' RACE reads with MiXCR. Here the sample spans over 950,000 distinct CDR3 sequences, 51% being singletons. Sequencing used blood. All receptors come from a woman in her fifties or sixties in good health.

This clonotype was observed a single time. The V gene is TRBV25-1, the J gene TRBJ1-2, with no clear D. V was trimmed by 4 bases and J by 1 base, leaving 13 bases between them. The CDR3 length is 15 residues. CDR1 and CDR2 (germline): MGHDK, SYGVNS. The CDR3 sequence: CASSVGQIINYGYTF. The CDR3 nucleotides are TGTGCCAGCAGTGTAGGGCAGATCATTAACTATGGCTACACCTTC.

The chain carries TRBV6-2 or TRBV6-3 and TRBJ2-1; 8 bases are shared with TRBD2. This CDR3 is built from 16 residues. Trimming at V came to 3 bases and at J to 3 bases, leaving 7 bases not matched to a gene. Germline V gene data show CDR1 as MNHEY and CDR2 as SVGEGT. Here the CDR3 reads CASSYRGGGGYNEQFF. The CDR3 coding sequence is TGTGCCAGCAGTTATCGGGGGGGGGGAGGCTACAATGAGCAGTTCTTC.